This TCR beta chain was identified in a study of blood T cell repertoires in COVID-19. Germline values: CDR1 LGHDT, CDR2 YNNKEL (reference sequence). With 7 bases clipped from V and 3 bases from J, the junction kept 9 bases outside the gene matches. The CDR3 has 14 amino acids. In this sample, this clone turned up once. Enrolled through a virtual design, the participants were between 18 and 89 years of age and came from 24 US areas. Researchers sorted participants into cohorts using their self-reported clinical history. All exposed participants met a person with COVID-19 within 2 weeks before entering the study. Assay: immunoSEQ multiplex PCR; the TCRdb copy retains only in-frame clones and omits some. The sample comprises 250,000 to 350,000 clones, just under 90% of which are singletons, and under 3.5% rests with the top ten.

This chain links TRBV3-1 (or the pseudogene TRBV3-2) with TRBJ2-7; 7 positions match TRBD1. The clonotype originates from a woman in her forties or fifties who had been exposed to COVID-19. The sequenced sample consisted of PBMCs or T cells enriched from blood (not recorded which). Written as DNA, the CDR3 is TGTGCCAGCACCTCCCGGGACAGCGGCTACGAGCAGTACTTC. Amino acids: CASTSRDSGYEQYF.